The 6 T cell receptor beta chains below come from one sample, sequenced in a study of blood T cell repertoires in COVID-19. Assay used: immunoSEQ multiplex PCR; TCRdb lists only in-frame clones, some missing. The table records around 75,000 clones, around 87% of them present only once. What was sequenced was peripheral blood. These receptors were taken from a man in his fifties or sixties with acute or convalescent COVID-19.

V and J are TRBV7-9 and TRBJ2-5; tentatively, D is TRBD2 (5 bases). Germline values: CDR1 SEHNR, CDR2 FQNEAQ (reference sequence). Trimming shortened V by 5 bases and J by 0 bases, and 10 bases separated the two germline ends. This CDR3 spans 14 amino acids. The CDR3 is CASSQLGYQETQYF. Here the CDR3 DNA reads TGTGCCAGCAGCCAACTAGGGTACCAAGAGACCCAGTACTTC.

The rearrangement joins TRBV24-1 to TRBJ1-1, with 9 bases lining up with TRBD1. The germline gives CDR1 KGHDR, CDR2 SFDVKD. J was trimmed by 4 bases and V by 4 bases; bases with no gene match: 3. The CDR3 runs to 14 residues. CDR3: CATSDNRGPTEAFF. For the CDR3, the DNA is TGTGCCACCAGTGACAACAGGGGGCCCACTGAAGCTTTCTTT.

The rearrangement joins TRBV7-2 to TRBJ2-4; the D gene is possibly TRBD1 (6 bases). Germline-derived CDR1 and CDR2 are SGHTA and FQGNSA. The V end was cut by 5 bases, the J end by 6 bases, with 23 bases between. This CDR3 has 17 residues. The CDR3 loop reads CASSLRATGTPVNIQYF. DNA of the CDR3: TGTGCCAGCAGCCTCCGAGCCACCGGGACACCCGTAAACATTCAGTACTTC.

This chain joins TRBV5-1 and TRBJ2-2; maybe TRBD1 (7 bases). Germline CDR1 and CDR2: SGHRS and YFSETQ. V was pared by 0 bases and J by 0 bases, with 9 bases between. This CDR3 has 16 residues. The CDR3 loop is CASSLGGTANTGELFF. For the CDR3, the DNA is TGCGCCAGCAGCTTGGGCGGGACAGCGAACACCGGGGAGCTGTTTTTT. The variable domain in full, completed from reference TRBV5-1 and TRBJ2-2, reads KAGVTQTPRYLIKTRGQQVTLSCSPISGHRSVSWYQQTPGQGLQFLFEYFSETQRNKGNFPGRFSGRQFSNSRSEMNVSTLELGDSALYLCASSLGGTANTGELFFGEGSRLTVL.

This chain joins TRBV6-2 or TRBV6-3 and TRBJ2-7; D perhaps matches TRBD2 (6 bases). The CDR3 sequence is 12 residues long. Trimming took off 0 bases at V and 6 bases at J, with 6 bases between the two ends. In germline, CDR1 is MNHEY, CDR2 SVGEGT. The CDR3 reads CASSYSAGEQYF. CDR3 DNA sequence: TGTGCCAGCAGTTACTCAGCGGGCGAGCAGTACTTC.

This clone has just one count. The CDR3 region is CASGPRGADGELFF. DNA of the CDR3: TGTGCTAGTGGTCCCCGAGGAGCGGACGGGGAGCTGTTTTTT. The chain is built from TRBV12-5 and TRBJ2-2; a possible D gene is TRBD2 (5 bases). The ends were cut back, 5 bases at V and 7 bases at J, with 14 bases in the middle. Per germline, CDR1 LGHNT and CDR2 FRNRAP. The CDR3 consists of 14 residues.